These T cell receptor beta chains were read from a single sample in a study of CD8+ T cells in alopecia areata. Sequenced by immunoSEQ multiplex PCR; TCRdb stores in-frame clones only, minus some. Among 150,000 to 200,000 clones, roughly 60% were seen once, and the ten largest hold roughly 17%. The input for sequencing was CD4+ T cells sorted from blood, taken between weeks 55 and 65, from a patient treated with tofacitinib. Every receptor here comes from a human donor with alopecia areata. The CDR3 runs from the conserved cysteine through the conserved F or W. A D gene is named only where the DNA matches it firmly. The size of a clone is reported for some rows only, either as once, few or many, or as a class for expanded clones.

J gene,V gene,D gene,clone size,CDR3 DNA,CDR3 protein
TRBJ1-4,TRBV5-6,TRBD1,few,TGTGCCAGCAGCGCGACAGGACAGGTGATAAATGAAAAACTGTTTTTT,CASSATGQVINEKLFF
TRBJ2-5,TRBV29-1,-,few,TGCAGCGTTGAAGAGACCCAGTACTTC,CSVEETQYF
TRBJ2-3,TRBV18,TRBD1,-,TGTGCCAGCTCATCGGACAGGATCATTCTCACAGATACGCAGTATTTT,CASSSDRIILTDTQYF
TRBJ2-4,TRBV2,-,-,TGTGCCAGCAGTGAAGTGGGTGTAGGGCTGAACATTCAGTACTTC,CASSEVGVGLNIQYF
TRBJ1-2,TRBV5-1,TRBD1,-,TGCGCCAGCAGCATCCGACAGGGATCCAACTATGGCTACACCTTC,CASSIRQGSNYGYTF
TRBJ2-2,TRBV5-1,-,few,TGCGCCAGCAGCTTGCTGGCTAGCGTAAGCACCGGGGAGCTGTTTTTT,CASSLLASVSTGELFF
TRBJ1-2,TRBV30,-,-,TGTGCCTGGAGCCTCCGGGACCTACCGATCTATGGCTACACCTTC,CAWSLRDLPIYGYTF
TRBJ2-5,TRBV29-1,-,few,TGCAGCGTAGAGACTTCTACCGGTACGAGAGAGCAGTACTTC,CSVETSTGTREQYF
TRBJ1-5,TRBV30,-,once,TGTGCCTGGAGTGTAGGTCAGTATAGCAATCAGCCCCAGCATTTT,CAWSVGQYSNQPQHF
TRBJ1-2,TRBV30,-,-,TGTGCCATGGCGCGGTACCCGGACTATGGCTACACCTTC,CAMARYPDYGYTF
TRBJ1-2,TRBV11-3,-,-,TGTGCCAGCAGCTCAACAGGACTAGCTAACTATGGCTACACCTTC,CASSSTGLANYGYTF
TRBJ1-1,TRBV10-3,TRBD1,-,TGTGCCATCACCGCTACAGGGGGCAGGACTGAAGCTTTCTTT,CAITATGGRTEAFF